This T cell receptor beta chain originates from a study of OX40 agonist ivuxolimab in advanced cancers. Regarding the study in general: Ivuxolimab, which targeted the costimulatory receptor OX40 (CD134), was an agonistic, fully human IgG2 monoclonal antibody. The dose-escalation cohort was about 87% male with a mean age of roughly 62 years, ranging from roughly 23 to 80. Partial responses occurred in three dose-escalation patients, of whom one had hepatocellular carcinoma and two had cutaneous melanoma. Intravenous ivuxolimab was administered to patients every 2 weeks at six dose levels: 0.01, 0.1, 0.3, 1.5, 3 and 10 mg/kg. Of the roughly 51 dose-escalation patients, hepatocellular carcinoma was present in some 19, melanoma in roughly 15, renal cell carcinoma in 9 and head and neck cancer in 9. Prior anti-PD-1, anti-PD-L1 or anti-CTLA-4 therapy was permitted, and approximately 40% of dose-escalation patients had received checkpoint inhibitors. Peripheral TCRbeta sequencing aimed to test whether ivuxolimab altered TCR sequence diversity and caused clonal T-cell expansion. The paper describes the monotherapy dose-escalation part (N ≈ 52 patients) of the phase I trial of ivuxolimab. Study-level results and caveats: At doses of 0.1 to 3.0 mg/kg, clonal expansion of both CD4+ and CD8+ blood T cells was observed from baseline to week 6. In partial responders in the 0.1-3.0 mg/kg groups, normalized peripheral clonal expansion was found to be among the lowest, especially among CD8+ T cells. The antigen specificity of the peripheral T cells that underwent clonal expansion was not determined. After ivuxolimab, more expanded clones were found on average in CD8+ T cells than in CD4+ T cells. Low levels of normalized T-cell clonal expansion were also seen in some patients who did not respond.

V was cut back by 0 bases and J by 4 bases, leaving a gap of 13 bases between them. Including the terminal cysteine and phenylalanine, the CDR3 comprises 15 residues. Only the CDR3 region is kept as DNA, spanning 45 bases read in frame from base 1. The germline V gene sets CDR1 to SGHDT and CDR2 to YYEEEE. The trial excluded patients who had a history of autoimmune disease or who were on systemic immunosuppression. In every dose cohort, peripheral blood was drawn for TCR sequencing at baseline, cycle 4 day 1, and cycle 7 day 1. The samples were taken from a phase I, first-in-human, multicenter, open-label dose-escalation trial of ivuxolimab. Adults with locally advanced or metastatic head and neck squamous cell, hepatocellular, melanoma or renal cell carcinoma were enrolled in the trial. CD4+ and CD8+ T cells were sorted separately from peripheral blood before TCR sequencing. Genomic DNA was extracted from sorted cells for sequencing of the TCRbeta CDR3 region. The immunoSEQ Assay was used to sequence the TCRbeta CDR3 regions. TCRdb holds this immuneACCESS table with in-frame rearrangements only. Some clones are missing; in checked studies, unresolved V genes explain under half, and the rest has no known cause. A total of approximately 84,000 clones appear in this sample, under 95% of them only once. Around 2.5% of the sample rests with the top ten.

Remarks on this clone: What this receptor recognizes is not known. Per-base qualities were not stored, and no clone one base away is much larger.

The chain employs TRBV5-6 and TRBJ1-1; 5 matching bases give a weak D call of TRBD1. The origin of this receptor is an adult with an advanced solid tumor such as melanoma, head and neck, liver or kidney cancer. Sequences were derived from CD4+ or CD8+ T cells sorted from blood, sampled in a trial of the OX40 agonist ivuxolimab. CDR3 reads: CASSLGSGPGTEAFF. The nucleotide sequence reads TGTGCCAGCAGCTTGGGGTCAGGGCCCGGCACTGAAGCTTTCTTT.